This T cell receptor (beta chain) came from a study of low-dose radiotherapy and immunotherapy resistance in tumors. Overall study context: The drug cyclophosphamide was given into a vein at 200 mg/m2 every two weeks, one day before radiation and immunotherapy.

First-strand cDNA used TRAV- and TRBV-specific primers, covering alpha and beta chains. The authors amplified TCRs for 20 PCR cycles with a constant-region primer and a V-primer adapter. Using its own MiXCR run on the reads, TCRdb lists one record per CDR3 protein. The sample lists some 57,000 distinct CDR3 sequences; under 30% were seen once. Time point given: before trial treatment. Low-dose radiotherapy, low-dose cyclophosphamide, aspirin, ipilimumab and nivolumab were all given to the donors. Each eligible patient had an advanced solid tumor, and these tumors lacked tumor-infiltrating lymphocytes. This TCR was sampled from a male donor with prostate cancer. The source was PBMCs, collected before treatment.

CDR3 bases: TGTGCCAGCAGCTTGCCCGGGGCGGTTGACGAGCAGTTCTTC. It yields the protein CASSLPGAVDEQFF. The V gene is TRBV5-6, the J gene TRBJ2-1, with D perhaps being TRBD1 or TRBD2 (5 bases each). The CDR3 consists of 14 residues. CDR1 and CDR2 (germline): SGHDT, YYEEEE. The V end lost 1 base, the J end lost 10 bases, and 15 bases lay between the germline ends.